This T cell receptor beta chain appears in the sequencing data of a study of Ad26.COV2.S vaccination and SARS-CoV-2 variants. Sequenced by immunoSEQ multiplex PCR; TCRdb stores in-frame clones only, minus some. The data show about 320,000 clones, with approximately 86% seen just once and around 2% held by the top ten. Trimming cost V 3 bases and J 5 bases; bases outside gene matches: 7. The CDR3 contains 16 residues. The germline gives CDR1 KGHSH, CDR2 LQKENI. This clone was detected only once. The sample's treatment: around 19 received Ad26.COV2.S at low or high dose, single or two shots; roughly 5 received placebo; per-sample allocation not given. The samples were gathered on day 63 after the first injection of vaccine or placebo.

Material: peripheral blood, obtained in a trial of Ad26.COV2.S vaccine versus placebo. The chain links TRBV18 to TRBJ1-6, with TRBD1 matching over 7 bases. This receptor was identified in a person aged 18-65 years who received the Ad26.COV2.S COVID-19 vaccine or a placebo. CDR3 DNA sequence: TGTGCCAGCTCACCCCAGGGACAGCAAAATAATTCACCCCTCCACTTT. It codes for CASSPQGQQNNSPLHF.